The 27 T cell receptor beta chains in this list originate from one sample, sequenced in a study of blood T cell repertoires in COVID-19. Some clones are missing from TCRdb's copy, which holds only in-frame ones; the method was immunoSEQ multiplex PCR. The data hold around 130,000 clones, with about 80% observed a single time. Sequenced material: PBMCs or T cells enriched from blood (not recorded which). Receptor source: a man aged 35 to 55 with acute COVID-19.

The CDR3 protein is CASSQPGGGTDTQYF. The CDR3 DNA follows: TGTGCCAGCAGCCAACCTGGCGGAGGCACAGATACGCAGTATTTT. The rearrangement joins TRBV3-1 (or the pseudogene TRBV3-2) to TRBJ2-3; D is ambiguous. With 2 bases removed from V and 1 base from J, the gap between germline ends came to 10 bases. The CDR3 loop spans 15 amino acids. Germline values: CDR1 LGHDT, CDR2 YNNKEL (reference sequence).

CDR3 region: CASSLVPGLDEQYF. The CDR3 region has the DNA TGCGCCAGCAGCTTGGTTCCCGGGTTGGACGAGCAGTACTTC. The rearrangement joins TRBV5-1 to TRBJ2-7; D unresolved. The CDR3 is 14 amino acids. V lost 0 bases to trimming and J lost 5 bases, with 12 bases between them. CDR1 and CDR2 (germline): SGHRS, YFSETQ.

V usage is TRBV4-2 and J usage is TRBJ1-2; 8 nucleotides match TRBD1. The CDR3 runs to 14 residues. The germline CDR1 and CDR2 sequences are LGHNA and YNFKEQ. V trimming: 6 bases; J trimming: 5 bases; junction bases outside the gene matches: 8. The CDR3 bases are TGTGCCAGCAGTTTAGGACAGGGCGGGTATGGCTACACCTTC. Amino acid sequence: CASSLGQGGYGYTF.

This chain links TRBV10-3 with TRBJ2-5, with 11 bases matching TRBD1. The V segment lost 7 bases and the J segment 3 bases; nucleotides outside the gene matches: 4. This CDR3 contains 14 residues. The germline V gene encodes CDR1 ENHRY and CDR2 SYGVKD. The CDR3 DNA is TGTGCCATCAAACGGACAGGGGGCGAAGAGACCCAGTACTTC. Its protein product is CAIKRTGGEETQYF.

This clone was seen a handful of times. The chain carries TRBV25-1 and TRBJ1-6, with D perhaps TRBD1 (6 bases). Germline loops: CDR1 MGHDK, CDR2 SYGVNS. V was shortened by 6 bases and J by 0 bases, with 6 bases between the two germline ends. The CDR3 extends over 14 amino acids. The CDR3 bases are TGTGCCAGCAGGGACAGCTCCTATAATTCACCCCTCCACTTT. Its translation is CASRDSSYNSPLHF. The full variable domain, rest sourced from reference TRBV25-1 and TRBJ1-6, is EADIYQTPRYLVIGTGKKITLECSQTMGHDKMYWYQQDPGMELHLIHYSYGVNSTEKGDLSSESTVSRIRTEHFPLTLESARPSHTSQYLCASRDSSYNSPLHFGNGTRLTVT.

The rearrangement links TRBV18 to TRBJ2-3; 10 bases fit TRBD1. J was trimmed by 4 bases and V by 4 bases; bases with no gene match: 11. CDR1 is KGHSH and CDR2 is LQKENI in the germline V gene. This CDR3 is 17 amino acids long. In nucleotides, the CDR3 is TGTGCCAGCTCACGACCGACAGGGGGCAATAGTGCAGATACGCAGTATTTT. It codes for CASSRPTGGNSADTQYF. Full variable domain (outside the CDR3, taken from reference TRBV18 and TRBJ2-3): NAGVMQNPRHLVRRRGQEARLRCSPMKGHSHVYWYRQLPEEGLKFMVYLQKENIIDESGMPKERFSAEFPKEGPSILRIQQVVRGDSAAYFCASSRPTGGNSADTQYFGPGTRLTVL.

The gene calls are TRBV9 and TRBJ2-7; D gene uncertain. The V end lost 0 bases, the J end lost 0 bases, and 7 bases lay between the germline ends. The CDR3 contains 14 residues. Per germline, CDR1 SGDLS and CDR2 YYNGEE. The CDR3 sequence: CASSVVGSSYEQYF. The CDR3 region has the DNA TGTGCCAGCAGCGTAGTTGGTAGCTCCTACGAGCAGTACTTC.

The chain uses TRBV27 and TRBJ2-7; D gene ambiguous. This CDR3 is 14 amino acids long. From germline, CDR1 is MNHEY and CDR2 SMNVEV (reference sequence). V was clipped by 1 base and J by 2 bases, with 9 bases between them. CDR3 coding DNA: TGTGCCAGCAGTTTATGGAGCCCTCCCTACGAGCAGTACTTC. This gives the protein CASSLWSPPYEQYF.

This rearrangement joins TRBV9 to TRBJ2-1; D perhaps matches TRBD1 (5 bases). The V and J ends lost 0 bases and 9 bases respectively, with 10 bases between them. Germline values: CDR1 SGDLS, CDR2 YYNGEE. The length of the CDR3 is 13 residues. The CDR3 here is CASSVEVGAEQFF. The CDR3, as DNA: TGTGCCAGCAGCGTAGAGGTAGGGGCTGAGCAGTTCTTC. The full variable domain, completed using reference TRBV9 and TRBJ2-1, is DSGVTQTPKHLITATGQRVTLRCSPRSGDLSVYWYQQSLDQGLQFLIQYYNGEERAKGNILERFSAQQFPDLHSELNLSSLELGDSALYFCASSVEVGAEQFFGPGTRLTVL.

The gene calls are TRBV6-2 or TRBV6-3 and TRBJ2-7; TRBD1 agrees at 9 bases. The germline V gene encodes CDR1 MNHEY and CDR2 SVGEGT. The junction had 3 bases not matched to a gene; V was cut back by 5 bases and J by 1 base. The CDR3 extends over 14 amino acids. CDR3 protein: CASSDDRGSYEQYF. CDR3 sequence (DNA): TGTGCCAGCAGTGACGACAGGGGGTCCTACGAGCAGTACTTC.

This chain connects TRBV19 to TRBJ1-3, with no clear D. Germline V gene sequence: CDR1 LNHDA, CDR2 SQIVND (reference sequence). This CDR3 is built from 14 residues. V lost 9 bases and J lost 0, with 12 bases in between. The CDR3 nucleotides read TGTGCCAGCTTCGACGGGAGCTCTGGAAACACCATATATTTT. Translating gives CASFDGSSGNTIYF.

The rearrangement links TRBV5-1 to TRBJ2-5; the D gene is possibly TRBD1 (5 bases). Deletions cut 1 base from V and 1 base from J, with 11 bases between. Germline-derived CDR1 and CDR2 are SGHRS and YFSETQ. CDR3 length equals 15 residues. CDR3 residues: CASSLKAGSQETQYF. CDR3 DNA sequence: TGCGCCAGCAGCTTGAAGGCAGGGTCCCAAGAGACCCAGTACTTC.

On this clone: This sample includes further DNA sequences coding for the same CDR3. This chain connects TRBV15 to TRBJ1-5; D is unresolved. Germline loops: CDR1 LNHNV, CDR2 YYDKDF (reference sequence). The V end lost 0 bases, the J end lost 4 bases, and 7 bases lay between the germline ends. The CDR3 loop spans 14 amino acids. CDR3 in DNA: TGTGCCACCAGCAGAGATCCAGAAAATCAGCCCCAGCATTTT. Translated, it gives CATSRDPENQPQHF.

The CDR3 coding sequence is TGTGCCAGCCCCAAAGCCCGACTAGCGGGAGGGAAGAAGGATGAGCAGTTCTTC. This translates into CASPKARLAGGKKDEQFF. This chain links TRBV25-1 with TRBJ2-1; 14 bases match TRBD2. V lost 8 bases, J lost 8 bases, and 17 bases stayed unmatched. CDR3 length: 18 amino acids. The germline V gene has CDR1 MGHDK and CDR2 SYGVNS.

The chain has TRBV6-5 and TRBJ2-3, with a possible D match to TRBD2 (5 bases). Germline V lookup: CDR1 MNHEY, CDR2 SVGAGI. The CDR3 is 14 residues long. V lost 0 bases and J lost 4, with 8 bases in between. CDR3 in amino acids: CASSYSKEADTQYF. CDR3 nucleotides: TGTGCCAGCAGTTACTCGAAGGAGGCAGATACGCAGTATTTT.

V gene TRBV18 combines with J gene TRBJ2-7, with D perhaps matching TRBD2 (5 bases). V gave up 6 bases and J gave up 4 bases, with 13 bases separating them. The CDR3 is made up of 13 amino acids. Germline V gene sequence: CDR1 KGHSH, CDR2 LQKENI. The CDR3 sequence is CASSLEGPYEQYF. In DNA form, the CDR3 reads TGTGCCAGCTCCCTAGAGGGCCCTTACGAGCAGTACTTC.

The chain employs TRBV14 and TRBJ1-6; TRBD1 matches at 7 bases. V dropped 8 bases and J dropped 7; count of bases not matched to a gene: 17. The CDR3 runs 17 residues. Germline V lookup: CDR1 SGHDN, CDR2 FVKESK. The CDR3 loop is CASPKSTGEKGNSPLHF. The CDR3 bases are TGTGCCAGCCCCAAAAGTACAGGGGAAAAAGGGAATTCACCCCTCCACTTT.

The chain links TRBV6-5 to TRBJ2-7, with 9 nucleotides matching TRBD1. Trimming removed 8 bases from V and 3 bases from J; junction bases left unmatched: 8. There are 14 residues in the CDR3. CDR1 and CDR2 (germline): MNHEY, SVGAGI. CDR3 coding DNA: TGTGCCAGCCTGGAGGACAGGGGAGGCTACGAGCAGTACTTC. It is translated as CASLEDRGGYEQYF.

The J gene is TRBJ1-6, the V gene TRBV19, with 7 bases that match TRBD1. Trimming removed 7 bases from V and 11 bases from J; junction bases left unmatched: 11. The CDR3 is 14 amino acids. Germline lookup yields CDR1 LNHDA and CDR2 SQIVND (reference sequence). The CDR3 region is CASNSGAGGPPLHF. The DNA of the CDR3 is TGTGCCAGTAATTCCGGGGCAGGGGGGCCACCCCTCCACTTT.

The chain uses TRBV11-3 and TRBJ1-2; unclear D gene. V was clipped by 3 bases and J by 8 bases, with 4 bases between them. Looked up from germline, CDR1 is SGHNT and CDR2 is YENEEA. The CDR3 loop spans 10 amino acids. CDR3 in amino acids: CASSLGGYTF. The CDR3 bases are TGTGCCAGCAGCTTGGGCGGCTACACCTTC.

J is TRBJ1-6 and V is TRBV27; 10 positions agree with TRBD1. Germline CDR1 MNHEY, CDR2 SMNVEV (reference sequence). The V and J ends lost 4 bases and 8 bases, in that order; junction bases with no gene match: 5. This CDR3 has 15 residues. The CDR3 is CASSSRGTGDSPLHF. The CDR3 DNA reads TGTGCCAGCAGTTCCAGAGGGACAGGGGATTCACCCCTCCACTTT.

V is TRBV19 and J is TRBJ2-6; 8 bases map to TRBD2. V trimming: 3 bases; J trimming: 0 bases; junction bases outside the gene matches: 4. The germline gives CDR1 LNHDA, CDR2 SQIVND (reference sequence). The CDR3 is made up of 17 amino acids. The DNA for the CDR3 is TGTGCCAGTAGTATGGGCGGGGGGAGCTCTGGGGCCAACGTCCTGACTTTC. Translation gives CASSMGGGSSGANVLTF.

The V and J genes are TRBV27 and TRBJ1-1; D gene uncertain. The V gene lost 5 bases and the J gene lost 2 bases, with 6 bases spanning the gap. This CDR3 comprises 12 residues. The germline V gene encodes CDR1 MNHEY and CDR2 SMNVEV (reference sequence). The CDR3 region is CASSQQNTEAFF. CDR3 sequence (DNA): TGTGCCAGCAGTCAACAAAACACTGAAGCTTTCTTT.

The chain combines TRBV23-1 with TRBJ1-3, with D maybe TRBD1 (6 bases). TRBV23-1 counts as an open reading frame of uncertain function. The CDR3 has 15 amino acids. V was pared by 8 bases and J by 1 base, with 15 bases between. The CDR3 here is CASGPGGASGNTIYF. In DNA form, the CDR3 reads TGCGCCAGCGGCCCGGGGGGGGCGTCTGGAAACACCATATATTTT.

CDR3 DNA sequence: TGTGCCAGTAGTAAGGACAGGTCCTACGAGCAGTACTTC. Translated: CASSKDRSYEQYF. The genes are TRBV19 and TRBJ2-7, with 7 bases matching TRBD1. The CDR3 is made up of 13 amino acids. Germline lookup yields CDR1 LNHDA and CDR2 SQIVND (reference sequence). The V and J ends lost 4 bases and 1 base, in that order; junction bases with no gene match: 1.

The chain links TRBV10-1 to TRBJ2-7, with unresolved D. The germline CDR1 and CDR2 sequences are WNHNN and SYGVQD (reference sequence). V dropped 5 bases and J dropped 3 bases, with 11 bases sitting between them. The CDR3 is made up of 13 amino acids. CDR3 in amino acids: CASSRTAIYEQYF. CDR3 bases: TGCGCCAGCAGTCGAACAGCTATCTACGAGCAGTACTTC.

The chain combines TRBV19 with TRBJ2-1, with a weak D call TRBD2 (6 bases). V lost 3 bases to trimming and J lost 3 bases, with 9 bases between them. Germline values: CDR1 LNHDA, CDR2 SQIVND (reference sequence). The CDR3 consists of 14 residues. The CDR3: CASSIRGNYNEQFF. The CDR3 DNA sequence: TGTGCCAGTAGTATCCGGGGGAACTACAATGAGCAGTTCTTC.